The clone carrying this TCR beta chain was seen a single time. The data derive from a study of blood T cell repertoires in COVID-19. The CDR3 sequence is 15 residues long. Trimming removed 4 bases from V and 5 bases from J, with 14 bases in between. Looked up from germline, CDR1 is KGHSH and CDR2 is LQKENI. The repertoire was sequenced with immunoSEQ multiplex PCR; TCRdb's copy has only in-frame clones and lacks some. The table shows over 200,000 clones, with 83% occurring only once. The clonotype comes from an elderly man with acute or convalescent COVID-19. V gene TRBV18 combines with J gene TRBJ1-4; no clear D. Sequences were obtained from peripheral blood. The CDR3 DNA follows: TGTGCCAGCTCACTCGCCGGGTCCGAGAATGAAAAACTGTTTTTT. This translates into CASSLAGSENEKLFF.